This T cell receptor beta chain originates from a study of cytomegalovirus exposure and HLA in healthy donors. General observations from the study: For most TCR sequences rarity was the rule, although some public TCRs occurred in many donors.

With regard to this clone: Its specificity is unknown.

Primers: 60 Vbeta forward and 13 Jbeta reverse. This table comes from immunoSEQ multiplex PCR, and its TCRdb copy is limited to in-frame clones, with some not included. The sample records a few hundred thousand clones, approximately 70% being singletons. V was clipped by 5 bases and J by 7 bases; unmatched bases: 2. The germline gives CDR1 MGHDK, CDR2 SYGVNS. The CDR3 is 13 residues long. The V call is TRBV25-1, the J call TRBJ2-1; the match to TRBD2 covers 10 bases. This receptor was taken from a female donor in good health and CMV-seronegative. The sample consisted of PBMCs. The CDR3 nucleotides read TGTGCCAGCAGTATAGCGGGAGGAAATGAGCAGTTCTTC. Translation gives CASSIAGGNEQFF.